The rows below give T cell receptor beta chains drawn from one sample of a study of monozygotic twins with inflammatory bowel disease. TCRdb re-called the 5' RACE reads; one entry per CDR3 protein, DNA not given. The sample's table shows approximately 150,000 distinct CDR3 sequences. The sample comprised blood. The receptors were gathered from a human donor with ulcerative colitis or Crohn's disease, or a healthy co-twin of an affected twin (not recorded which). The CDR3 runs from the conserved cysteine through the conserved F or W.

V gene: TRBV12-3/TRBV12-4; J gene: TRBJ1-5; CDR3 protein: CASSSGQGAGQPQHF
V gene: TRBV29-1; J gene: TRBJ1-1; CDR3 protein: CSAGEQGANTEAFF
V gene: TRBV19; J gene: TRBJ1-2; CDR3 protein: CASSMANNYGYTF
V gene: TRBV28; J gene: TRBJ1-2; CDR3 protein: CATESGANYGYTF
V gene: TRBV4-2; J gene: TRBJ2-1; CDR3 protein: CASSHRLRNEAVIMNEQFF
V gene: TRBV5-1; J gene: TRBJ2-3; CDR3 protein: CASSLVQGSDTQYF
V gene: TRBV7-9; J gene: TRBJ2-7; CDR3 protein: CATAQFIRLPCEQYF
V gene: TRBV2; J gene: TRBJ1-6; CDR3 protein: CASSEDPNSPLHF
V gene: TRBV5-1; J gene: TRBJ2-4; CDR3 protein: CASSPHGETKNIQYF
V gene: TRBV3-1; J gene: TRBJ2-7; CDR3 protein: CASSQAGDSSGSYEQYF
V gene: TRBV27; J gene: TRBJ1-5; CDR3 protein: CASSAQGNNQPQHF
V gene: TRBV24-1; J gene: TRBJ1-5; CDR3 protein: CATQGTGVSNSNQPQHF
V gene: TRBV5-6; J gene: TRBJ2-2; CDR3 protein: CASSPRTGMNTGELFF
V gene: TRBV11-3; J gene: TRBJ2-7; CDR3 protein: CASSFGRDPSYEQYF
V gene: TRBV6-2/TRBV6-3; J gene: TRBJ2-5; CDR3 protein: CASSYRSSAGYGETQYF
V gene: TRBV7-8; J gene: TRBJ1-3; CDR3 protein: CASSLVGVLSGNTIYF
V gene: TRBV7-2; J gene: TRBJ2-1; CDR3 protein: CASSSPSGGANEQFF
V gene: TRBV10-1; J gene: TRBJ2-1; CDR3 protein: CASSESDSCASGEQFF
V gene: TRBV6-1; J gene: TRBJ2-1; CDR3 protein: CASSDWSWGVGGNEQFF
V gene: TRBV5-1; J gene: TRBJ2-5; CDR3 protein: CASSVRTYQETQYF
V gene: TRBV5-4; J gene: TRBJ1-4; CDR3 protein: CASSRDRRTNEKLFF
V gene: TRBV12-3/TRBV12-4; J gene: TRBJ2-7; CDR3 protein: CASSFKGRWAYEQYF
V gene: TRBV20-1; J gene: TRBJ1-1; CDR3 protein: CSARGALQGGWTEAFF
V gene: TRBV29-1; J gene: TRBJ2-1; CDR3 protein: CSVGGWSSGRYNEQFF
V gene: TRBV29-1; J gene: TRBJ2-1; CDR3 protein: CSVFRHTGNEQFF
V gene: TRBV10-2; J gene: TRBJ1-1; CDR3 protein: CASSATGNTEAFF
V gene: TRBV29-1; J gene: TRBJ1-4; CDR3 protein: CSVGTGGNEKLFF
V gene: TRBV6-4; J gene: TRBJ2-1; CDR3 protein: CASSDSSGRFYEQFF
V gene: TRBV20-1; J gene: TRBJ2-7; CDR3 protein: CSARGRGVYEQYF
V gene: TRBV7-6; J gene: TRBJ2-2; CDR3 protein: CASSLPGLAENTGELFF
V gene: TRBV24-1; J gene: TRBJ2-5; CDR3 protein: CATSDPRGQQETQYF
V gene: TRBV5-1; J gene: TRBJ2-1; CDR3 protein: CASSSRDGQNNEQFF
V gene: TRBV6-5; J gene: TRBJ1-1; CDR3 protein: CASSYSLWGGTGNTEAFF
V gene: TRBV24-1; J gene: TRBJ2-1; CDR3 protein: CATSDTRDFPGNEQFF
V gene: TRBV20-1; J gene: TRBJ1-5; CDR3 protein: CSARDPQGRHQPQHF
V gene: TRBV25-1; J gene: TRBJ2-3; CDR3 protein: CASSAGESGGAQYF
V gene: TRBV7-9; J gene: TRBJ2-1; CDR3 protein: CASSRTRESYNEQFF
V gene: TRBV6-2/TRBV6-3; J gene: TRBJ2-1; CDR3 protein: CASNGVYNEQFF
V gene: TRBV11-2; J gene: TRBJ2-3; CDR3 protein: CASSLDRALSGRSSSTDTQYF
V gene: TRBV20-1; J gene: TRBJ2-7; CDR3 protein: CSARARLAEPYEQYF
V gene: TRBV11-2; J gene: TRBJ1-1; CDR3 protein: CASSLSAGLRNTEAFF
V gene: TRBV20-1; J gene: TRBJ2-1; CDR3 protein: CSARRGGSYNEQFF
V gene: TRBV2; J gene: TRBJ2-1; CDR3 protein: CASSGTTSGSWFF
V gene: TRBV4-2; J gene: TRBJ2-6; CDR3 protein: CASSQVGHPPSGANVLTF
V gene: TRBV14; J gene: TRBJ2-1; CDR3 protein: CASSQEVKGDYYNEQFF
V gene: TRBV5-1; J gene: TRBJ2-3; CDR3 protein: CASSLDWTDTQYF
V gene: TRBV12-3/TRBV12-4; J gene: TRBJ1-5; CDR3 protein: CASSLGQGFKSPQHF
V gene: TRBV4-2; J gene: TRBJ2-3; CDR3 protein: CASSQEYAAHYF